This T cell receptor beta chain comes out of a study of response to subunit inactivated influenza vaccine. This clonotype was counted between two and nine times. Its antigen is not known. General study points: Authors proposed each seasonal influenza vaccination draws in few new T cells.

TCRdb re-derived calls from the RT-PCR reads in MiXCR, one entry per CDR3 protein. This sample has a few hundred thousand distinct CDR3 sequences, with roughly 15% found just once. Trimming shortened V by 5 bases and J by 2 bases, and 10 bases separated the two germline ends. Per germline, CDR1 SQVTM and CDR2 ANQGSEA. The CDR3 totals 12 residues. The chain combines TRBV29-1 with TRBJ2-7; D ambiguous. This TCR derives from a middle-aged man who received an inactivated influenza vaccine. The sample here was PBMCs from blood, taken less than 13 days after vaccination. Written as DNA, the CDR3 is TGCAGCGTTAGCCTAGTCCCCTACGAGCAGTACTTC. It encodes CSVSLVPYEQYF.